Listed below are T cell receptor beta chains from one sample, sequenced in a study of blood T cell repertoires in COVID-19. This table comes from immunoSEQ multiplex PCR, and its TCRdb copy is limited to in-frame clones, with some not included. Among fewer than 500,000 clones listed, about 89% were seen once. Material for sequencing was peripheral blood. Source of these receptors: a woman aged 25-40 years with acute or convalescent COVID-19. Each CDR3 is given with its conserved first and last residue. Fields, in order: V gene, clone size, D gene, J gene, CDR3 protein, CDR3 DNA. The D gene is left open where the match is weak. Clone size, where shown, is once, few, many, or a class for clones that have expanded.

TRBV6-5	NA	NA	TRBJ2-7	CASTTEGVPYEQYF	TGTGCCAGCACCACCGAGGGGGTTCCCTACGAGCAGTACTTC
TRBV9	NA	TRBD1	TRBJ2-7	CASSPKTGPTYEQYF	TGTGCCAGCAGCCCTAAGACAGGGCCGACCTACGAGCAGTACTTC
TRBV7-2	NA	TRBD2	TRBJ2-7	CASSLALAGGIQYEQYF	TGTGCCAGCAGCTTAGCGCTAGCGGGGGGGATACAATACGAGCAGTACTTC
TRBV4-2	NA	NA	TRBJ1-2	CASSQAQGTSANYGYTF	TGTGCCAGCAGCCAAGCTCAGGGAACCTCAGCTAACTATGGCTACACCTTC
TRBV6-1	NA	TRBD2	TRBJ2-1	CASSEGWRGTPYNEQFF	TGTGCCAGCAGTGAGGGTTGGCGGGGGACTCCCTACAATGAGCAGTTCTTC
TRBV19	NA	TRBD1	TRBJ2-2	CASSILGTANTGELFF	TGTGCCAGTAGTATATTGGGGACAGCGAACACCGGGGAGCTGTTTTTT
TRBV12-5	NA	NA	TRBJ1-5	CASGLVLGPPNQPQHF	TGTGCTAGTGGTTTGGTACTTGGTCCCCCCAATCAGCCCCAGCATTTT
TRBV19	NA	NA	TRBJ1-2	CASSSSGRDTFFYGYTF	TGTGCCAGTAGCTCCTCAGGCCGGGACACCTTTTTTTATGGCTACACCTTC
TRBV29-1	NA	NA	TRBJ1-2	CSVDQGWYGYTF	TGCAGCGTTGATCAGGGGTGGTATGGCTACACCTTC
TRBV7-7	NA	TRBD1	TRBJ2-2	CASSPKTGGSTGGPGELFF	TGTGCCAGCAGCCCGAAGACAGGGGGTAGCACAGGGGGTCCCGGGGAGCTGTTTTTT
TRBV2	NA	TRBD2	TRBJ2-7	CASSLTSGGNEQYF	TGTGCCAGCAGTCTTACTAGCGGGGGGAACGAGCAGTACTTC
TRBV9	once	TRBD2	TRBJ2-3	CASSARLAGGDTQYF	TGTGCCAGCAGCGCTAGACTAGCGGGGGGCGATACGCAGTATTTT
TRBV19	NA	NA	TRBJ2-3	CASSTTPGGTDTQYF	TGTGCCAGTAGCACCACCCCCGGAGGCACAGATACGCAGTATTTT
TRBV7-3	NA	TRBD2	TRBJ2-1	CASSLSSSGGRNEQFF	TGTGCCAGCAGCTTAAGCTCAAGCGGGGGACGCAATGAGCAGTTCTTC
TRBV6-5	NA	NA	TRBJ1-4	CASSYSQNEKLFF	TGTGCCAGCAGTTACTCCCAAAATGAAAAACTGTTTTTT
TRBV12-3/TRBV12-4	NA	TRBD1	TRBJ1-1	CASRLDRMGEAFF	TGTGCCAGCAGGTTGGACAGGATGGGTGAAGCTTTCTTT
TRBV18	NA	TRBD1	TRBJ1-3	CASSAGQGNAGNTIYF	TGTGCCAGCTCAGCGGGACAGGGGAACGCTGGAAACACCATATATTTT
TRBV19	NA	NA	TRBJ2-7	CASSIFSGLSYEQYF	TGTGCCAGTAGTATTTTCAGCGGCTTATCCTACGAGCAGTACTTC
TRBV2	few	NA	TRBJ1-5	CASRGSSSGNQPQHF	TGTGCCAGCAGGGGCAGCAGCTCCGGCAATCAGCCCCAGCATTTT
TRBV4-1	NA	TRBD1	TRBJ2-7	CASSHRGLKYEQYF	TGCGCCAGCAGCCACAGGGGGCTAAAGTACGAGCAGTACTTC
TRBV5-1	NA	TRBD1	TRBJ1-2	CASRTTGRNYGYTF	TGCGCCAGCAGGACGACAGGGAGAAACTATGGCTACACCTTC
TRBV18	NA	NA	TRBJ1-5	CASSPPDRGNQPQHF	TGTGCCAGCTCACCACCGGACAGAGGGAATCAGCCCCAGCATTTT
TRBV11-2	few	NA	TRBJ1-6	CASSSLTGGNSPLHF	TGTGCCAGCAGCTCATTAACCGGGGGGAATTCACCCCTCCACTTT
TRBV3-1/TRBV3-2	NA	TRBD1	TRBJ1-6	CASSLDRPNSPLHF	TGTGCCAGCAGCCTGGACAGGCCTAATTCACCCCTCCACTTT
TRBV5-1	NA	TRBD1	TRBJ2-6	CASSLPGQAGANVLTF	TGCGCCAGCAGCCTTCCGGGACAGGCTGGGGCCAACGTCCTGACTTTC
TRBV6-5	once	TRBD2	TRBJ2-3	CASSYSNPSGADTQYF	TGTGCCAGCAGTTACTCGAACCCTAGCGGGGCAGATACGCAGTATTTT
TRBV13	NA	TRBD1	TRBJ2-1	CASSLDRGPYNEQFF	TGTGCCAGCAGCTTAGACAGGGGGCCGTACAATGAGCAGTTCTTC
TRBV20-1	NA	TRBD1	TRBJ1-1	CSAGTEEAFF	TGCAGTGCTGGGACAGAAGAAGCTTTCTTT
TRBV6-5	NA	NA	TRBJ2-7	CASSNRVSYEQYF	TGTGCCAGCAGCAACAGGGTCTCGTACGAGCAGTACTTC
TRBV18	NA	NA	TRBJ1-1	CASSPDVGGPGEAFF	TGTGCCAGCTCACCCGACGTGGGGGGACCGGGTGAAGCTTTCTTT
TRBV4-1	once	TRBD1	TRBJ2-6	CASSLTDRVMSNVLTF	TGCGCCAGCAGCCTAACGGACAGGGTGATGTCCAACGTCCTGACTTTC
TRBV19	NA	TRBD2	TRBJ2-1	CASSTGGGWSYNEQFF	TGTGCCAGTAGTACTGGGGGGGGATGGTCCTACAATGAGCAGTTCTTC
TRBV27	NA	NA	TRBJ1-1	CASKLRGADTEAFF	TGTGCCAGCAAACTGCGGGGGGCCGACACTGAAGCTTTCTTT
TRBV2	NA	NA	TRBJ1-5	CASSQSNQPQHF	TGTGCCAGCAGCCAGAGCAATCAGCCCCAGCATTTT
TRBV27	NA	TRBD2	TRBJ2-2	CASSPNARRLAVNTGELFF	TGTGCCAGCAGTCCCAATGCGCGACGACTAGCGGTGAACACCGGGGAGCTGTTTTTT
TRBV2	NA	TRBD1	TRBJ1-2	CASSLDRGDYGYTF	TGTGCCAGCAGTTTGGACAGGGGTGACTATGGCTACACCTTC
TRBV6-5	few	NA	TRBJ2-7	CASSYGHHYEQYF	TGTGCCAGCAGTTACGGGCACCACTACGAGCAGTACTTC
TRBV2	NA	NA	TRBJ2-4	CASSGQVILAKNIQYF	TGTGCCAGCAGTGGACAGGTGATTCTGGCCAAAAACATTCAGTACTTC
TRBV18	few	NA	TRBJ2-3	CASSPSTDTQYF	TGTGCCAGCTCCCCTAGCACAGATACGCAGTATTTT
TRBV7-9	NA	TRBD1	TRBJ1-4	CASSWGQAENEKLFF	TGTGCCAGCAGCTGGGGACAGGCCGAAAATGAAAAACTGTTTTTT
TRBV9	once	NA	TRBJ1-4	CASSVSTGFNEKLFF	TGTGCCAGCAGCGTGTCCACAGGGTTCAATGAAAAACTGTTTTTT
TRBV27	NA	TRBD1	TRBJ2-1	CASSLRETGGGSNEQFF	TGTGCCAGCAGTTTAAGAGAGACAGGGGGGGGATCTAATGAGCAGTTCTTC
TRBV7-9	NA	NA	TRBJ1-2	CASSLEAGWYGYTF	TGTGCCAGCAGCTTAGAAGCAGGGTGGTATGGCTACACCTTC
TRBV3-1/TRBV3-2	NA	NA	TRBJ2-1	CASSQDVPSYNEQFF	TGTGCCAGCAGCCAAGATGTTCCATCCTACAATGAGCAGTTCTTC
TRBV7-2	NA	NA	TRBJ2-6	CASSFLSGANVLTF	TGTGCCAGCAGCTTCCTCTCTGGGGCCAACGTCCTGACTTTC
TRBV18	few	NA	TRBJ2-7	CASSSDLGSYEQYF	TGTGCCAGCTCATCGGACTTAGGTTCCTACGAGCAGTACTTC
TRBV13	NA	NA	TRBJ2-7	CASSFRTRPLLEQYF	TGTGCCAGCAGCTTCCGAACCAGGCCGTTATTGGAGCAGTACTTC
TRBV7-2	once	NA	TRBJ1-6	CASRSRGEANSPLHF	TGTGCCAGCAGGTCCCGGGGGGAGGCCAATTCACCCCTCCACTTT
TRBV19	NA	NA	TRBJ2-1	CASSFRVDEQFF	TGTGCCAGTAGTTTCCGGGTGGATGAGCAGTTCTTC
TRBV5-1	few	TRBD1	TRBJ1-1	CASSRTGFDTEAFF	TGCGCCAGCAGCAGGACAGGTTTCGACACTGAAGCTTTCTTT
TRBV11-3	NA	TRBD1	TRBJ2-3	CASSQGQPTSQYTDTQYF	TGTGCCAGCAGCCAGGGACAGCCTACCTCCCAATACACAGATACGCAGTATTTT
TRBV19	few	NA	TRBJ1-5	CASSFLWGRGQPQHF	TGTGCCAGTAGTTTCCTTTGGGGGCGCGGTCAGCCCCAGCATTTT
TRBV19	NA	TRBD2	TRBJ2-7	CASTPGLAPSEQYF	TGTGCCAGTACCCCGGGACTAGCGCCTTCCGAGCAGTACTTC